This T cell receptor beta chain was documented in a study of vaccination and CD4 T cells after COVID-19 (dated 2022 in TCRdb). General notes on the study: Convalescent patients had a positive SARS-CoV-2 result on nasal swab PCR, and of these patients, about ten had mild disease and one had severe disease. In control cultures, a CEFX viral epitope pool was used as positive control, an HIV-1 Nef peptide pool was used as negative control, or no peptide was added. The convalescent cohort comprised six males and four females, including two Hispanic individuals, seven Caucasians, two Asians and one multiracial person. Post-COVID blood samples were collected from convalescent patients a median of roughly 100 days after diagnosis, with a range of roughly 30 to 161 days. Culture stimuli were overlapping spike peptide pools from SARS-CoV-2 and from the common cold coronaviruses HCoV-NL63, HCoV-OC43 and HCoV-229E. The time from the second vaccine dose to post-vaccine blood sampling had a median of around 72 days and ranged from roughly 12 to 241 days. In 10 COVID-19 convalescent patients and 4 infection-naive healthy vaccine recipients, the spike-specific CD4+ TCR repertoire before mRNA vaccination was compared with the repertoire after mRNA vaccination. Two doses of either the Pfizer-BioNTech BNT162b2 vaccine (n=8) or the Moderna mRNA-1273 vaccine (n=2) were administered to participants.

Paper-wide results and their limitations: In convalescent patients, a median around 86% of post-vaccine SARS-CoV-2-reactive clones were detected only after vaccination, suggesting vaccine-specific priming. In convalescent patients, nearly all vaccine-specific clones (304 of 307) were found to be mono-reactive for SARS-CoV-2 spike rather than cross-reactive with common cold coronaviruses. Although the median number of SARS-CoV-2-reactive clonotypes went up from 20 to 25 after infection to 35 to 40 after vaccination, the increase was not significant. Only a relatively small number of convalescent patients were included in the study, and early timepoints following natural infection were not analyzed.

This specimen's treatment or condition label, interpreted: roughly ten-day PBMC culture with coronavirus spike peptide pools or control peptides (ViraFEST assay). The ViraFEST assay was used in the study, in which antigen-specific T cells were expanded with peptide pools and expanded clonotypes were subsequently identified by TCR sequencing. The positive SARS-CoV-2 PCR tests of the convalescent patients were dated from March to December 2020, before the Alpha, Beta and Delta variants emerged in the United States. Each well held 2 million to 2.5 million PBMCs cultured with approximately 9.2 ug/ml peptide pools in IMDM containing around 5% human AB serum and roughly 9 IU/ml IL-2. On days 3 and 7, half of the culture medium was replaced with fresh IL-2-containing medium. After 10 to 11 days of culture, CD4+ T cells were isolated by negative selection with the EasySep CD4+ T cell isolation kit. Ficoll-Paque Plus gradient centrifugation was used to isolate PBMCs from whole blood, and the isolated PBMCs were then either used fresh or cryopreserved at -140C. Culture conditions were generally each tested in triplicate wells.

Concerning this clonotype itself: Its antigen has not been determined. Nothing much larger sits one base from this clone, and base qualities are not available.

V lost 5 bases and J lost 7 bases; the stretch between them is 14 bases long. Reading the germline V gene (reference sequence) gives CDR1 DFQATT and CDR2 SNEGSKA. There are 13 amino acids in the CDR3, from cysteine to phenylalanine inclusive. Only the CDR3 portion is preserved as DNA: 39 bases, with reading frame beginning at the first base. The library was generated by PCR. DNA from cultured CD4+ T cells was subjected to TCR sequencing with the Oncomine TCR Beta short-read assay at the Johns Hopkins FTIC core. The QIAamp micro DNA kit was used to extract genomic DNA from the cultured CD4+ T cells. The Oncomine TCR Beta libraries from cultured CD4+ T cells were pooled using unique dual indexes and then sequenced on an Illumina iSeq 100. For the original study's pipeline: Non-productive sequences were filtered out, and CDR3s that did not start with C, did not end with F or W, or were shorter than 7 amino acids were discarded. Antigen-specific clonotypes were identified with the MANAFEST web application by comparing peptide-stimulated wells with reference and other culture wells. To be called positive, a clone needed an FDR below 0.05, an odds ratio above 5, and a productive frequency above 0.1% in at least two of three replicate wells. A clonotype counted as cross-reactive if it showed significant expansion both in the SARS-CoV-2 spike wells and in at least one common cold coronavirus spike condition. Levenshtein distances (stringdist) and unrooted phylogenetic trees (ape) in R version 3.6.1 were used to assess CDR3 homology. The raw public reads went through TCRdb reprocessing: fastp at Q25, MiXCR clone calling, in-frame beta chains kept. Each CDR3 protein appears once, grouped with its most common genes and DNA. None of the V and J calls come from the authors' own analysis; TCRdb made them. The table for this sample lists over 8,000 distinct CDR3 sequences; approximately 60% of them were counted only once. The ten largest clonotypes hold about 16% of the sample.

This receptor was taken from a human donor who had recovered from COVID-19. The material sequenced was CD4+ T cells from blood, cultured in vitro. Recombination connected TRBV20-1 to TRBJ1-4, and possibly TRBD1, on 5 matching bases. The CDR3 protein sequence reads: CSAFPGKGEKLFF. The DNA sequence follows: TGCAGTGCTTTCCCAGGGAAGGGTGAAAAACTGTTTTTT.